The 18 T cell receptor beta chains presented below share a single source sample, sequenced in a study of post-analysis software for immune sequencing data. Findings of the study overall: Patients showed TRBV5-6, TRBV5-1 and TRBV20-1 among 4 or 5 TRBV segments more frequent than in controls.

Prepared libraries of TCR beta cDNA carried unique molecular identifiers. TCRdb reprocessed the PCR reads via MiXCR and lists one record per CDR3 protein. This table holds about 770,000 distinct CDR3 sequences, about 43% found once. No cognate antigen is known for these TCRs. Sequences were obtained from blood. The receptors originated from a girl under 18 with multiple sclerosis.

In DNA, the CDR3 is TGTGCCAGCAGATCCCAGCGGGGTGGCTACACCTTC. Translated: CASRSQRGGYTF. The chain links TRBV12-3 or TRBV12-4 to TRBJ1-2; the D is unclear. The CDR3 has 12 amino acids. V shed 6 bases and J shed 7 bases, with 12 bases lying between them.

The chain joins TRBV27 to TRBJ2-7; maybe TRBD1 (6 bases). V was clipped by 4 bases and J by 6 bases, with 10 bases between them. The CDR3 runs to 12 residues. Germline lookup yields CDR1 MNHEY and CDR2 SMNVEV (reference sequence). The CDR3 nucleotides read TGTGCCAGCAGTTGGTCAGGGGCCGAGCAGTACTTC. Its protein is CASSWSGAEQYF.

This chain uses TRBV5-1 with TRBJ2-1; D remains ambiguous. This CDR3 comprises 13 residues. Trimming pared 0 bases from V and 8 bases from J, leaving 9 bases between. Germline V gene sequence: CDR1 SGHRS, CDR2 YFSETQ. The DNA of the CDR3 is TGCGCCAGCAGCTTGGTGGACGAAGATGAGCAGTTCTTC. Protein sequence: CASSLVDEDEQFF.

The chain recombines TRBV6-1 with TRBJ2-1; TRBD2 might be the D (5 bases). This CDR3 contains 15 residues. Germline CDR1 MNHNS, CDR2 SASEGT. Trimming pared 4 bases from V and 4 bases from J, leaving 14 bases between. The CDR3 DNA is TGTGCCAGCAGTGTGCCACTAGGCACTTACAATGAGCAGTTCTTC. Translation: CASSVPLGTYNEQFF.

There are a few counts of this clonotype. V and J are TRBV7-9 and TRBJ2-1; TRBD2 matches 8 bases. The V gene's germline CDR1 is SEHNR and CDR2 FQNEAQ (reference sequence). The CDR3 is 15 residues long. With 5 bases clipped from V and 5 bases from J, the junction kept 8 bases outside the gene matches. CDR3 sequence reads: CASSPEVAGNNEQFF. The CDR3 DNA reads TGTGCCAGCAGCCCCGAAGTAGCGGGAAACAATGAGCAGTTCTTC.

The table lists this clonotype with a few counts. The J gene is TRBJ1-4, the V gene TRBV7-6, with a possible D match to TRBD1 (6 bases). Germline lookup yields CDR1 SGHVS and CDR2 FNYEAQ. Trimming pared 1 base from V and 3 bases from J, leaving 15 bases between. This CDR3 comprises 17 residues. The CDR3 sequence: CASSLDLQGSSNEKLFF. The CDR3 nucleotides read TGTGCCAGCAGCTTAGATCTCCAGGGGTCCTCTAATGAAAAACTGTTTTTT.

This clonotype showed up just a few times. The CDR3: CASSLIERGDYGYTF. CDR3 coding DNA: TGTGCCAGCAGCTTAATAGAAAGGGGGGACTATGGCTACACCTTC. The chain has TRBV13 and TRBJ1-2, with D perhaps matching TRBD1 (6 bases). From germline, CDR1 is PRHDT and CDR2 FYEKMQ (reference sequence). V shed 2 bases and J shed 3 bases, with 13 bases lying between them. The CDR3 is made up of 15 amino acids.

This clonotype occurred a few times. The gene calls are TRBV6-1 and TRBJ1-5; D unclear. In germline, CDR1 is MNHNS, CDR2 SASEGT. Trimming took 1 base from V and 6 from J, leaving 10 bases between them. The CDR3 length is 14 residues. This chain's CDR3 is CASSEVLVVQPQHF. CDR3 coding DNA: TGTGCCAGCAGTGAAGTTTTGGTGGTTCAGCCCCAGCATTTT.

DNA of the CDR3: TGTGCCAGCAGCTTAGTTGGTCAGGGGGCCTCGCGGGGCCTCCAAGAGACCCAGTACTTC. It codes for CASSLVGQGASRGLQETQYF. V gene TRBV7-2 combines with J gene TRBJ2-5; 8 bases are a match to TRBD1. Losses at the gene ends were 1 base for V and 1 base for J; bases not matched to a gene: 17. CDR1 and CDR2 from the germline V gene are SGHTA and FQGNSA. This CDR3 comprises 20 residues. The full variable domain, its missing parts supplied by reference TRBV7-2 and TRBJ2-5, is GAGVSQSPSNKVTEKGKDVELRCDPISGHTALYWYRQSLGQGLEFLIYFQGNSAPDKSGLPSDRFSAERTGGSVSTLTIQRTQQEDSAVYLCASSLVGQGASRGLQETQYFGPGTRLLVL.

This clonotype was seen more than once but under ten times. The rearrangement uses TRBV13 and TRBJ2-1, with D maybe TRBD2 (6 bases). V lost 3 bases to trimming and J lost 7 bases, with 13 bases between them. CDR1 and CDR2 from the germline V gene are PRHDT and FYEKMQ (reference sequence). The CDR3 is 14 amino acids. The CDR3 sequence is CASSFREWRNEQFF. In DNA form, the CDR3 reads TGTGCCAGCAGCTTCCGGGAGTGGAGGAATGAGCAGTTCTTC. Combining the CDR3 with reference TRBV13 and TRBJ2-1 gives the whole variable domain AAGVIQSPRHLIKEKRETATLKCYPIPRHDTVYWYQQGPGQDPQFLISFYEKMQSDKGSIPDRFSAQQFSDYHSELNMSSLELGDSALYFCASSFREWRNEQFFGPGTRLTVL.

V gene TRBV6-2 or TRBV6-3 combines with J gene TRBJ2-5; TRBD2 agrees at 11 bases. Germline values: CDR1 MNHEY, CDR2 SVGEGT. CDR3 length: 18 amino acids. V trimming: 4 bases; J trimming: 3 bases; junction bases outside the gene matches: 13. CDR3 bases: TGTGCCAGCAGTTTGCGGGCTAGCGGGAGGCCCCCAGAAGAGACCCAGTACTTC. Translating gives CASSLRASGRPPEETQYF.

This clonotype was counted many times. CDR3 sequence: CASSPQYNEQFF. The CDR3 DNA reads TGTGCCAGCAGCCCCCAGTACAATGAGCAGTTCTTC. The chain carries TRBV3-1 and TRBJ2-1; D is undetermined. V lost 4 bases and J lost 4, with 5 bases in between. The CDR3 has 12 residues. Germline V CDR1 and CDR2: LGHDT, YNNKEL (reference sequence).

This rearrangement joins TRBV7-2 to TRBJ2-7; TRBD1 might be the D (6 bases). The CDR3 has 18 amino acids. V lost 1 base and J 2 bases, leaving 21 bases between the germline ends. Germline lookup yields CDR1 SGHTA and CDR2 FQGNSA. The CDR3: CASSLVMGWTARPYEQYF. The CDR3 region has the DNA TGTGCCAGCAGCTTAGTTATGGGGTGGACAGCGCGACCCTACGAGCAGTACTTC.

The chain links TRBV7-3 to TRBJ2-3; tentative D call: TRBD2 (6 bases). This CDR3 spans 18 amino acids. Trimming stripped 5 bases from V and 2 bases from J, with 23 bases between. Per germline, CDR1 SGHTA and CDR2 FQGTGA. CDR3 DNA sequence: TGTGCCAGCAGCCGATTGGGGAGGAGCCTCGCAAACACAGATACGCAGTATTTT. Residues: CASSRLGRSLANTDTQYF.

This clonotype was found a few times. The chain uses TRBV10-3 and TRBJ2-7, with D possibly matching TRBD2 (6 bases). The V end was cut by 5 bases, the J end by 6 bases, with 14 bases between. Germline CDR1 reads ENHRY; CDR2 reads SYGVKD. The CDR3 contains 13 residues. CDR3 sequence reads: CAISRESPIEQYF. The CDR3 DNA reads as TGTGCCATCAGTCGGGAGTCCCCTATCGAGCAGTACTTC.

This clonotype was detected only once. This chain joins TRBV10-3 and TRBJ2-7; 7 bases map to TRBD1. The CDR3 sequence is 16 residues long. Germline CDR1 reads ENHRY; CDR2 reads SYGVKD. The trim removed 0 bases at V and 1 base at J, leaving 6 bases unmatched. DNA for the CDR3: TGTGCCATCAGTGAGTCGGACAGGACAGCTTCCTACGAGCAGTACTTC. Translation gives CAISESDRTASYEQYF.

This clonotype came up many times. The chain recombines TRBV6-6 with TRBJ2-1; TRBD2 aligns across 7 bases. CDR1 is MNHNY, CDR2 SVGAGI, per germline (reference sequence). This CDR3 contains 16 residues. V dropped 2 bases and J dropped 1; count of bases not matched to a gene: 5. CDR3 nucleotides: TGTGCCAGCAGTTACCAGAGCGGGATTTCCTACAATGAGCAGTTCTTC. Its translation is CASSYQSGISYNEQFF.

This clonotype has just a few counts. This chain connects TRBV20-1 to TRBJ1-2; TRBD1 matches at 10 bases. V lost 0 bases, J lost 4 bases, and 5 bases stayed unmatched. CDR3 length equals 15 residues. Germline CDR1 reads DFQATT; CDR2 reads SNEGSKA (reference sequence). The CDR3 loop reads CSARDPGQGTYGYTF. CDR3 DNA: TGCAGTGCTAGAGATCCGGGACAGGGGACCTATGGCTACACCTTC.